This T cell receptor beta chain was sequenced in a study of shared clonotypes between healthy human individuals. Germline CDR1 is SGHNT and CDR2 is YYREEE (reference sequence). This CDR3 comprises 13 residues. V gave up 9 bases and J gave up 4 bases, with 16 bases separating them. As concerns this clone: Its target is not known.

The study's findings and limits: Limitation of the genetic and exposure-history diversity represented came from the few donors.

Only in-frame clones appear in the TCRdb table, and some are missing; sequencing was by immunoSEQ multiplex PCR. This sample has 2,500,000 or so clones; about nine tenths occur once, and the top ten carry roughly 0.34%. Source material: naive CD4+ T cells from PBMCs. Subset meaning: CD45RA+ positively selected. The sequence came from a man younger than 30 in good health. Some clones in this sample may be carry-over from other donors' samples. The rearrangement uses TRBV5-4 and TRBJ1-2; D unclear. Written as DNA, the CDR3 is TGTGCCACCACCCCGGACCCCGGCTATGGCTACACCTTC. It yields the protein CATTPDPGYGYTF.